Detailed here is one T cell receptor (beta chain). The CDR3 sequence is 15 residues long. Germline loops: CDR1 MNHEY, CDR2 SVGAGI. The junction had 9 bases not matched to a gene; V was cut back by 2 bases and J by 5 bases. Sequenced by immunoSEQ multiplex PCR; TCRdb stores in-frame clones only, minus some. The table records 160,000 or so clones, approximately 94% of them present only once. The data stem from a study of control samples from healthy donors and cancer patients. This clonotype was obtained from a man aged 55 to 70 with colorectal cancer. The sample consisted of PBMCs. The chain is built from TRBV6-5 and TRBJ2-7, with 7 bases identical to TRBD1. CDR3 in DNA: TGTGCCAGCAGTTACGACGCAGGGGGTATCGACGAGCAGTACTTC. Its protein is CASSYDAGGIDEQYF.